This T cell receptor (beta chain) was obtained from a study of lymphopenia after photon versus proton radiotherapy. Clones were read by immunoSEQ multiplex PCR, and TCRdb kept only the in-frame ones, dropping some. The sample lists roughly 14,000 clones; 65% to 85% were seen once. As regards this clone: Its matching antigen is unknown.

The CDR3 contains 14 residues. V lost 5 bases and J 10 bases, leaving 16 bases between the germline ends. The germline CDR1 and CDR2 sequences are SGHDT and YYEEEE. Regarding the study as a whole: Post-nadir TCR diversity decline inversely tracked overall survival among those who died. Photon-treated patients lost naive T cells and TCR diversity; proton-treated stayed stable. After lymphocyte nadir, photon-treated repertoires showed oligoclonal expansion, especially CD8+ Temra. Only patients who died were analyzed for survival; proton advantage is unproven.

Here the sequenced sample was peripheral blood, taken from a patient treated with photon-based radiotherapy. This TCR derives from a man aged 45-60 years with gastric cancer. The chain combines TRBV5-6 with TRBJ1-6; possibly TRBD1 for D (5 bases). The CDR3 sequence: CASRWGYNLSPLHF. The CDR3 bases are TGTGCCAGCAGGTGGGGGTACAACTTATCACCCCTCCACTTT.